The 3 T cell receptor beta chains reported below all come from one sample, sequenced in a study of T cell changes during pregnancy in multiple sclerosis. Clones were sequenced by immunoSEQ multiplex PCR, and TCRdb holds only the in-frame ones, with some missing. This sample yields 30,000 to 40,000 clones, of which about 90% are seen a single time; around 0.52% belongs to the top ten. Sequencing was performed on CD4+ T cells from peripheral blood mononuclear cells, taken in the second trimester of pregnancy. The origin of the receptors is a female donor with multiple sclerosis, enrolled in a pregnancy study.

The chain recombines TRBV29-1 with TRBJ1-2; 11 bases map to TRBD1. After removal of 6 bases from V and 2 bases from J, the junction contained 5 bases not matched to a gene. This CDR3 comprises 14 residues. CDR1 and CDR2 from the germline V gene are SQVTM and ANQGSEA. In nucleotides, the CDR3 is TGCAGCGTCAGGACAGGGGGCGGCAACTATGGCTACACCTTC. As protein: CSVRTGGGNYGYTF.

This clone was observed a single time. J is TRBJ2-2 and V is TRBV7-6, with D hard to call. CDR3 length: 14 residues. The germline gives CDR1 SGHVS, CDR2 FNYEAQ. Trimming cost V 0 bases and J 6 bases, with 8 bases left between them. The chain's CDR3 is CASSLAGSPGELFF. In DNA, the CDR3 is TGTGCCAGCAGCTTAGCGGGTAGCCCCGGGGAGCTGTTTTTT.

V gene TRBV5-4 combines with J gene TRBJ2-7, with D possibly TRBD2 on 5 matching bases. Between the trimmed V and J ends, which lost 4 bases and 1 base, there was a span of 18 bases. The V gene's germline CDR1 is SGHNT and CDR2 YYREEE (reference sequence). The CDR3 extends over 16 amino acids. The CDR3: CASSPARVTGSYEQYF. DNA of the CDR3: TGTGCCAGCAGCCCGGCCCGGGTGACGGGATCCTACGAGCAGTACTTC.